This T cell receptor beta chain was found in a study of T cells expressing NK-cell markers. Study-wide background: The study drew TCR beta repertoires from sorted CD3+CD56+NKG2C+, CD3+CD56+NKG2C- and CD3+CD56-NKG2C+ T cells. Most of the eight sequenced donors tested HCMV-seropositive; one tested seronegative.

The CDR3 loop spans 17 amino acids. Germline loops: CDR1 SGHVS, CDR2 FQNEAQ. 5'RACE template switching with UMIs produced the TCR beta cDNA. TCRdb reanalyzed the 5' RACE reads and collapses them to one entry per CDR3 protein, without DNA. This listing includes 300,000 to 450,000 distinct CDR3 sequences. With regard to this clonotype: Antigen specificity is unknown.

Broader study findings: A few donors' CD3+CD56-NKG2C+ cells were dominated by the same clonotypes.

The rearrangement links TRBV7-8 to TRBJ2-7; there is no DNA to check the TCRdb D call of TRBD1. The TCR was taken from a man aged 18 to 69 in good health. The sample comprised blood T cells: a sorted CD56 or NKG2C T cell subset, CD4+ or CD8+ T cells, or bulk PBMC T cells (not recorded which). The chain's CDR3 is CASSGVSPGQGIYEQYF. Using reference TRBV7-8 and TRBJ2-7 for the parts outside the CDR3, the full variable domain is GAGVSQSPRYKVAKRGQDVALRCDPISGHVSLFWYQQALGQGPEFLTYFQNEAQLDKSGLPSDRFFAERPEGSVSTLKIQRTQQEDSAVYLCASSGVSPGQGIYEQYFGPGTRLTVT.